One and the same sample provided the 17 T cell receptor beta chains below, sequenced in a study of cytomegalovirus exposure and HLA in healthy donors. The PCR employed 60 Vbeta primers together with 13 Jbeta primers. The data were produced by immunoSEQ multiplex PCR, yet TCRdb's version contains in-frame clones alone and is incomplete. The sample has 220,000 or so clones; roughly 80% are singletons. Sequences were obtained from PBMCs. All receptors come from a woman between 35 and 50 years old in good health and CMV-seronegative.

V usage is TRBV30 and J usage is TRBJ1-1, with 12 positions matching TRBD1. Unmatched junction bases numbered 7, after V lost 1 base and J lost 10 bases. Germline lookup yields CDR1 GTSNPN and CDR2 SVGIG (reference sequence). This CDR3 region has 14 residues. CDR3 protein: CAWSGGTGGERAFF. CDR3 coding DNA: TGTGCCTGGAGTGGGGGGACAGGGGGCGAGCGAGCTTTCTTT.

The V gene is TRBV28, the J gene TRBJ1-1; no definite D call. Trimming removed 3 bases from V and 10 bases from J, with 18 bases in between. There are 14 residues in the CDR3. CDR1 is MDHEN, CDR2 SYDVKM, per germline. CDR3: CASSLVVAGNGAFF. The CDR3 DNA follows: TGTGCCAGCAGTTTGGTTGTGGCGGGAAATGGAGCTTTCTTT.

The chain combines TRBV7-3 with TRBJ2-1; 7 bases match TRBD2. CDR1 and CDR2 from the germline V gene are SGHTA and FQGTGA. CDR3 length: 16 residues. V dropped 0 bases and J dropped 2; count of bases not matched to a gene: 4. Here the CDR3 reads CASSLTGGSAYNEQFF. In DNA form, the CDR3 reads TGTGCCAGCAGCTTAACCGGCGGGAGCGCCTACAATGAGCAGTTCTTC.

This sequence joins TRBV5-1 and TRBJ2-5; 7 nucleotides match TRBD2. The CDR3 has 15 amino acids. The germline CDR1 and CDR2 sequences are SGHRS and YFSETQ. V shed 0 bases, J shed 5 bases, and the junction held 7 bases outside the gene matches. For the CDR3, the DNA is TGCGCCAGCAGCTTGGCCGGGGGGATCGGGGAGACCCAGTACTTC. Its translation is CASSLAGGIGETQYF.

The V and J genes are TRBV5-1 and TRBJ1-1; D is uncertain. CDR3 length equals 15 residues. Germline-derived CDR1 and CDR2 are SGHRS and YFSETQ. Trimming cost V 0 bases and J 4 bases, with 13 bases left between them. As DNA, the CDR3 is TGCGCCAGCAGCTTGGACGGCGGGGTGGTCACTGAAGCTTTCTTT. Translation gives CASSLDGGVVTEAFF.

The sample holds a few counts of this clone. The chain recombines TRBV7-9 with TRBJ2-7; D perhaps matches TRBD1 (6 bases). CDR1 is SEHNR, CDR2 FQNEAQ, per germline (reference sequence). The CDR3 runs to 16 residues. Trimming removed 4 bases from V and 7 bases from J, with 23 bases in between. The CDR3 coding sequence is TGTGCCAGCAGCTCCACCACCGGGACACCCCACTTGGAGCAGTACTTC. Protein: CASSSTTGTPHLEQYF.

Only a few counts were recorded for this clone. J is TRBJ2-2 and V is TRBV5-1; 11 bases fit TRBD1. Germline loops: CDR1 SGHRS, CDR2 YFSETQ. This CDR3 contains 16 residues. Losses at the gene ends were 6 bases for V and 7 bases for J; bases not matched to a gene: 11. CDR3 residues: CASTPDRTGGVGELFF. Written as DNA, the CDR3 is TGCGCCAGCACTCCGGACAGGACAGGGGGCGTCGGGGAGCTGTTTTTT.

The chain has TRBV19 and TRBJ1-2; possible D gene TRBD1, 5 bases. Trimming removed 5 bases from V and 7 bases from J, with 17 bases in between. The CDR3 length is 14 residues. The germline V gene encodes CDR1 LNHDA and CDR2 SQIVND (reference sequence). CDR3 nucleotide sequence: TGTGCCAGTAGTCCATACCCGGGGGAAAGTGGCTACACCTTC. Translating gives CASSPYPGESGYTF.

This chain uses TRBV7-7 with TRBJ2-3, with TRBD2 matching 16 bases. CDR3 size: 15 residues. Looked up from germline, CDR1 is SSHAT and CDR2 is FNYEAQ (reference sequence). Trimming removed 5 bases from V and 6 bases from J; junction bases left unmatched: 2. In DNA, the CDR3 is TGTGCCAGCAGCCCGGGACTAGCGGGGGGGGATACGCAGTATTTT. Protein sequence: CASSPGLAGGDTQYF.

The J gene is TRBJ1-2, the V gene TRBV27; D may be TRBD1 (5 bases). V was cut by 5 bases and J by 4 bases, with 11 bases left in between. The CDR3 has 13 residues. The germline gives CDR1 MNHEY, CDR2 SMNVEV (reference sequence). CDR3 sequence (DNA): TGTGCCAGCAGTCTCAGGGCCCTCTATGGCTACACCTTC. This codes for CASSLRALYGYTF.

This chain uses TRBV30 with TRBJ1-1; possible D gene TRBD1, 5 bases. The germline V gene has CDR1 GTSNPN and CDR2 SVGIG (reference sequence). V dropped 0 bases and J dropped 11 bases, with 16 bases sitting between them. The CDR3 extends over 13 amino acids. CDR3 sequence: CAWSVASGGGAFF. CDR3 nucleotide sequence: TGTGCCTGGAGTGTAGCGTCGGGGGGGGGTGCTTTCTTT.

The chain couples TRBV28 to TRBJ1-2; D gene uncertain. Trimming pared 6 bases from V and 2 bases from J, leaving 10 bases between. This CDR3 is 13 amino acids long. CDR1 and CDR2 (germline): MDHEN, SYDVKM. CDR3 sequence reads: CASRLTPNYGYTF. In DNA form, the CDR3 reads TGTGCCAGCAGGTTGACACCAAACTATGGCTACACCTTC.

The chain uses TRBV6-1 and TRBJ1-2; 9 bases align to TRBD1. The trim removed 4 bases at V and 5 bases at J, leaving 2 bases unmatched. The length of the CDR3 is 13 residues. Germline loops: CDR1 MNHNS, CDR2 SASEGT. In nucleotides, the CDR3 is TGTGCCAGCAGTGTGGGACAGGGATATGGCTACACCTTC. Its protein product is CASSVGQGYGYTF.

The chain recombines TRBV15 with TRBJ1-3; no reliable D call. Trimming stripped 0 bases from V and 1 base from J, with 4 bases between. CDR3 length equals 14 residues. In germline, CDR1 is LNHNV, CDR2 YYDKDF (reference sequence). The CDR3: CATSRDPSGNTIYF. In DNA, the CDR3 is TGTGCCACCAGCAGAGATCCGTCTGGAAACACCATATATTTT.

The chain recombines TRBV19 with TRBJ1-5; weak D call: TRBD1 (6 bases). V lost 6 bases to trimming and J lost 4 bases, with 16 bases between them. The CDR3 is 15 amino acids. Germline V gene lookup returns CDR1 LNHDA and CDR2 SQIVND (reference sequence). CDR3 in DNA: TGTGCCAGTAGAATCAACACAGGGTCAAATCAGCCCCAGCATTTT. Translation: CASRINTGSNQPQHF.

The CDR3 DNA reads TGTGCCAGCAGCTTACGGCCCACACAGGGGATCAATGAAAAACTGTTTTTT. Its translation is CASSLRPTQGINEKLFF. The V gene is TRBV7-9, the J gene TRBJ1-4, with 7 bases lining up with TRBD1. Trimming removed 2 bases from V and 5 bases from J; junction bases left unmatched: 11. This CDR3 has 17 residues. Per the germline V gene, CDR1 is SEHNR and CDR2 is FQNEAQ (reference sequence).

J is TRBJ2-5 and V is TRBV7-8; TRBD2 agrees at 9 bases. The CDR3 consists of 14 residues. With V trimmed by 3 bases and J by 1 base, 0 bases remained unmatched. Per the germline V gene, CDR1 is SGHVS and CDR2 is FQNEAQ. CDR3 sequence: CASSLREGQETQYF. Written as DNA, the CDR3 is TGTGCCAGCAGCTTGCGGGAGGGCCAAGAGACCCAGTACTTC.